Shown below are 5 T cell receptor beta chains from a single sample sequenced in a study of shared clonotypes between healthy human individuals. Using immunoSEQ multiplex PCR, the repertoire was profiled, and TCRdb retains in-frame clones only, with some absent. This repertoire shows around 2,100,000 clones, approximately 94% found once; its top ten account for approximately 1%. CD45RO-negative cells were positively selected for CCR7, leaving out terminally differentiated effector memory CD45RA+ cells. The sequenced sample consisted of naive CD8+ T cells sorted from blood. All receptors derive from a man aged 18 to 30 in good health.

The rearrangement uses TRBV7-9 and TRBJ2-5; 8 bases map to TRBD2. V trimming: 5 bases; J trimming: 2 bases; junction bases outside the gene matches: 7. CDR3 length: 15 amino acids. CDR1 and CDR2 from the germline V gene are SEHNR and FQNEAQ (reference sequence). CDR3 residues: CASSPPGGGQETQYF. DNA of the CDR3: TGTGCCAGCAGCCCCCCGGGAGGGGGGCAAGAGACCCAGTACTTC.

To note about this clone: Other DNA variants within this sample encode the same CDR3. The chain joins TRBV27 to TRBJ1-1; D is unresolved. The V gene's germline CDR1 is MNHEY and CDR2 SMNVEV (reference sequence). This CDR3 region has 12 residues. Trimming took off 5 bases at V and 5 bases at J, with 9 bases between the two ends. As DNA, the CDR3 is TGTGCCAGCAGTCCCGGCAGTACTGAAGCTTTCTTT. It translates to CASSPGSTEAFF.

V is TRBV6-1 and J is TRBJ1-6; D uncertain. The CDR3 sequence is 15 residues long. The germline CDR1 and CDR2 sequences are MNHNS and SASEGT. V was pared by 9 bases and J by 10 bases, with 22 bases between. CDR3 bases: TGTGCCAGTGCCCGGCGTCTAGAGGGTCTATCACCCCTCCACTTT. It yields the protein CASARRLEGLSPLHF.

The CDR3 sequence is CASSTSGEYEQYF. The CDR3 coding sequence is TGTGCCAGCAGTACTAGCGGGGAATACGAGCAGTACTTC. V usage is TRBV11-2 and J usage is TRBJ2-7, with 10 bases fitting TRBD2. This CDR3 is 13 amino acids long. Trimming took 6 bases from V and 4 from J; bases not matched to a gene: 3. Looked up from germline, CDR1 is SGHAT and CDR2 is FQNNGV.

This chain uses TRBV4-3 with TRBJ2-7; D gene uncertain. The V gene lost 0 bases and the J gene lost 5 bases, with 11 bases spanning the gap. This CDR3 region has 14 residues. Germline values: CDR1 LGHNA, CDR2 YSLEER. The DNA of the CDR3 is TGCGCCAGCAGCCAAGATTTGCCAGGCCACGAGCAGTACTTC. It specifies CASSQDLPGHEQYF.